A selection of T cell receptor beta chains follows, all from one sample in a study of shared clonotypes between healthy human individuals. Profiled with immunoSEQ multiplex PCR; TCRdb holds only in-frame clones, not every one. The sample carries about 2.4 million clones, approximately 93% recorded once. The sequenced material came from naive CD4+ T cells from PBMCs. These receptors originate from a man aged 18 to 30 in good health. Some clones in this sample may be carry-over from other donors' samples. CDR3s include the opening cysteine and the closing phenylalanine or tryptophan. Each record gives: J gene, V gene, D gene, clone size, CDR3 DNA, CDR3 protein. The D gene is left open where the match is weak. Rows may omit the clone size; those that give it use once, few, many or a size class.

J: TRBJ2-1
V: TRBV11-2
D: TRBD2
size: NA
DNA: TGTGCCAGCGCAATCCTAGTGGCTAGCGGGTTAAGGAATGAGCAGTTCTTC
CDR3: CASAILVASGLRNEQFF

J: TRBJ2-1
V: TRBV29-1
D: TRBD2
size: NA
DNA: TGCAGCGCTTGGACTAGCGGGAGTACCGATGAGCAGTTCTTC
CDR3: CSAWTSGSTDEQFF

J: TRBJ1-1
V: TRBV5-1
D: TRBD1
size: NA
DNA: TGCGCCAGCAGCTCGAAGACAGGGGAAATGAACACTGAAGCTTTCTTT
CDR3: CASSSKTGEMNTEAFF

J: TRBJ2-1
V: TRBV7-6
D: NA
size: once
DNA: TGTGCCAGCGCCCCCGGGGGCGGGAGCTCCTACAATGAGCAGTTCTTC
CDR3: CASAPGGGSSYNEQFF

J: TRBJ2-1
V: TRBV5-1
D: TRBD2
size: NA
DNA: TGCGCCAGCAGCTTGGGGCTAGCGGGAGTCCATGAGCAGTTCTTC
CDR3: CASSLGLAGVHEQFF

J: TRBJ2-7
V: TRBV4-1
D: TRBD2
size: NA
DNA: TGCGCCAGCAGCCAACCGGGACTAGTCTACGAGCAGTACTTC
CDR3: CASSQPGLVYEQYF

J: TRBJ2-3
V: TRBV19
D: NA
size: NA
DNA: TGTGCCAGTAGGAACCGAGGGGGCACAGATACGCAGTATTTT
CDR3: CASRNRGGTDTQYF

J: TRBJ2-7
V: TRBV5-6
D: NA
size: NA
DNA: TGTGCCAGCAGCCCCACCGGCTCCTACGAGCAGTACTTC
CDR3: CASSPTGSYEQYF

J: TRBJ2-3
V: TRBV7-3
D: NA
size: NA
DNA: TGTGCCAGCAGCTTAAAGGTCAGAGATACGCAGTATTTT
CDR3: CASSLKVRDTQYF

J: TRBJ2-2
V: TRBV5-1
D: TRBD1
size: NA
DNA: TGCGCCAGCAGCTTGGCCCCGGACAGGGGGTTAACCGGGGAGCTGTTTTTT
CDR3: CASSLAPDRGLTGELFF

J: TRBJ1-1
V: TRBV4-1
D: TRBD1
size: NA
DNA: TGCGCCAGCAGCCAAAAACCGGGACAGGGGCGTTCGAAAGCTTTCTTT
CDR3: CASSQKPGQGRSKAFF

J: TRBJ2-3
V: TRBV5-1
D: TRBD1
size: NA
DNA: TGCGCCAGCAGAGCGTACAGGGGGTTAGGGGATACGCAGTATTTT
CDR3: CASRAYRGLGDTQYF

J: TRBJ1-5
V: TRBV7-2
D: NA
size: NA
DNA: TGTGCCAGCAGCCAACTTGCTGCTTATAGCAATCAGCCCCAGCATTTT
CDR3: CASSQLAAYSNQPQHF

J: TRBJ2-7
V: TRBV6-1
D: NA
size: NA
DNA: TGTGCCAGCAGTCCCGCCAGGGGTTACGAGCAGTACTTC
CDR3: CASSPARGYEQYF

J: TRBJ2-2
V: TRBV7-6
D: TRBD2
size: NA
DNA: TGTGCCAGCAGCTTGGGTCTAGCGGCGAACACCGGGGAGCTGTTTTTT
CDR3: CASSLGLAANTGELFF

J: TRBJ2-1
V: TRBV30
D: NA
size: NA
DNA: TGTGCCTGGACTTTCTGGAGCTCCTACAATGAGCAGTTCTTC
CDR3: CAWTFWSSYNEQFF

J: TRBJ1-5
V: TRBV10-3
D: NA
size: NA
DNA: TGTGCCATCAGTGAGGGGGAGGCTCAGCCCCAGCATTTT
CDR3: CAISEGEAQPQHF

J: TRBJ1-4
V: TRBV10-1
D: NA
size: NA
DNA: TGCGCCAGCAGTGACGGAGGAACTAATGAAAAACTGTTTTTT
CDR3: CASSDGGTNEKLFF

J: TRBJ1-5
V: TRBV20-1
D: NA
size: NA
DNA: TGCAGTGCTAGAGACGGGGGGGCCCAGCATTTT
CDR3: CSARDGGAQHF

J: TRBJ1-5
V: TRBV28
D: NA
size: NA
DNA: TGTGCCAGCAGGGGGGCTAGGGGCCAGCCCCAGCATTTT
CDR3: CASRGARGQPQHF

J: TRBJ1-1
V: TRBV2
D: NA
size: NA
DNA: TGTGCCAGCAGTGATCAGGGGTACACTGAAGCTTTCTTT
CDR3: CASSDQGYTEAFF

J: TRBJ1-5
V: TRBV28
D: NA
size: NA
DNA: TGTGCCAGCAGTTTATTACAGTTCAATCAGCCCCAGCATTTT
CDR3: CASSLLQFNQPQHF

J: TRBJ2-5
V: TRBV5-5
D: NA
size: NA
DNA: TGTGCCAGCAGATATATTACCGGAGAGACCCAGTACTTC
CDR3: CASRYITGETQYF

J: TRBJ1-2
V: TRBV7-2
D: NA
size: NA
DNA: TGTGCCAGCAGGGTGAGTCCCAGCTATGGCTACACCTTC
CDR3: CASRVSPSYGYTF

J: TRBJ2-1
V: TRBV7-2
D: TRBD1
size: NA
DNA: TGTGCCAGCAGCTTATTCGGACAGGGTGGCGATGAGCAGTTCTTC
CDR3: CASSLFGQGGDEQFF

J: TRBJ2-2
V: TRBV21-1
D: NA
size: NA
DNA: TGTGCCAGCGAGTGGTCCGGGGAGCTGTTTTTT
CDR3: CASEWSGELFF

J: TRBJ2-7
V: TRBV7-2
D: NA
size: NA
DNA: TGTGCCAGCAGCTTAGACACCAACTACGAGCAGTACTTC
CDR3: CASSLDTNYEQYF

J: TRBJ2-5
V: TRBV6-5
D: NA
size: NA
DNA: TGTGCCAGCCTGAGCGATAAAAAAGAGACCCAGTACTTC
CDR3: CASLSDKKETQYF

J: TRBJ2-7
V: TRBV6-5
D: TRBD1
size: NA
DNA: TGTGCCAGCAGCAAGACTCAGAGGGGGCGCGAGCAGTACTTC
CDR3: CASSKTQRGREQYF

J: TRBJ1-5
V: TRBV19
D: TRBD1
size: NA
DNA: TGTGCCAGTAGTATCACCGACAGGGGAGTTTGGCAGCCCCAGCATTTT
CDR3: CASSITDRGVWQPQHF

J: TRBJ2-7
V: TRBV5-4
D: NA
size: NA
DNA: TGTGCCAGCAGCGGTAACTACGAGCAGTACTTC
CDR3: CASSGNYEQYF

J: TRBJ1-1
V: TRBV28
D: TRBD1
size: NA
DNA: TGTGCCAGCAGGGGAACAGGGGGCCCAATGAACACTGAAGCTTTCTTT
CDR3: CASRGTGGPMNTEAFF

J: TRBJ1-1
V: TRBV28
D: NA
size: few
DNA: TGTGCCAGCAGTTCAGTTGACACTGAAGCTTTCTTT
CDR3: CASSSVDTEAFF

J: TRBJ2-7
V: TRBV28
D: NA
size: NA
DNA: TGTGCCAGCAGTTGGGGAGGCTACGAGCAGTACTTC
CDR3: CASSWGGYEQYF

J: TRBJ1-3
V: TRBV7-9
D: NA
size: NA
DNA: TGTGCCAGCAGCTCGGGGAACACCATATATTTT
CDR3: CASSSGNTIYF

J: TRBJ2-5
V: TRBV5-1
D: TRBD2
size: NA
DNA: TGCGCCAGCAGCTCGGTTAGCGGGAGGAGTTGGGAGACCCAGTACTTC
CDR3: CASSSVSGRSWETQYF

J: TRBJ2-2
V: TRBV19
D: TRBD2
size: once
DNA: TGTGCCATAGGGACTAGCGGGGCTAACACCGGGGAGCTGTTTTTT
CDR3: CAIGTSGANTGELFF

J: TRBJ2-3
V: TRBV18
D: NA
size: NA
DNA: TGTGCCAGCTCTCGAACAGATACGCAGTATTTT
CDR3: CASSRTDTQYF

J: TRBJ2-1
V: TRBV25-1
D: TRBD2
size: NA
DNA: TGTGCCAGCAGTGACCAGGGACTAGCGGGACTCTCCTACAATGAGCAGTTCTTC
CDR3: CASSDQGLAGLSYNEQFF

J: TRBJ2-2
V: TRBV9
D: NA
size: NA
DNA: TGTGCCAGCAGCGTAGGTTGGAGGGCCGGCGGGGAGCTGTTTTTT
CDR3: CASSVGWRAGGELFF

J: TRBJ1-1
V: TRBV5-1
D: NA
size: few
DNA: TGCGCCAGCAGCTTGGCCTGGCAGGGTGCTGAAGCTTTCTTT
CDR3: CASSLAWQGAEAFF

J: TRBJ2-7
V: TRBV29-1
D: TRBD2
size: NA
DNA: TGCAGCCACCAGGGAGGACTAGCGGGAGGCCGGGCGGACGGGATCTACGAGCAGTACTTC
CDR3: CSHQGGLAGGRADGIYEQYF

J: TRBJ1-1
V: TRBV19
D: NA
size: NA
DNA: TGTGCCAGTAAGAGGGGGAACACTGAAGCTTTCTTT
CDR3: CASKRGNTEAFF

J: TRBJ2-2
V: TRBV7-2
D: NA
size: once
DNA: TGTGCCAGCAACCACTTTACAAACACCGGGGAGCTGTTTTTT
CDR3: CASNHFTNTGELFF

J: TRBJ1-2
V: TRBV7-6
D: NA
size: NA
DNA: TGTGCCAGCAGCTTACATAGGGGCGGTGGCTACACCTTC
CDR3: CASSLHRGGGYTF

J: TRBJ2-1
V: TRBV11-3
D: TRBD1
size: NA
DNA: TGTGCCAGCAGCGTAGGACAGGGGTCCTACAATGAGCAGTTCTTC
CDR3: CASSVGQGSYNEQFF

J: TRBJ2-5
V: TRBV25-1
D: NA
size: NA
DNA: TGTGCCAGCAGTGGTCCGGGCCCCCTAGAGACCCAGTACTTC
CDR3: CASSGPGPLETQYF

J: TRBJ2-7
V: TRBV27
D: TRBD1
size: NA
DNA: TGTGCCAGCAGTTCCTCCCCCAGGACAGGGATTTCCTACGAGCAGTACTTC
CDR3: CASSSSPRTGISYEQYF

J: TRBJ2-7
V: TRBV28
D: NA
size: NA
DNA: TGTGCCAGCAGCCAAGGGGGACCGAGCTCCTACGAGCAGTACTTC
CDR3: CASSQGGPSSYEQYF

J: TRBJ1-3
V: TRBV7-9
D: NA
size: once
DNA: TGTGCCAGCAGCGAGGGGTTTCTCGGAAACACCATATATTTT
CDR3: CASSEGFLGNTIYF

J: TRBJ2-7
V: TRBV6-1
D: TRBD1
size: NA
DNA: TGTGCCAGCAGTCAGGGACAGGGGTCGCGGGAGCAGTACTTC
CDR3: CASSQGQGSREQYF

J: TRBJ2-1
V: TRBV19
D: TRBD2
size: NA
DNA: TGTGCCAGCGGCCCCCTAGCGGGAGGGTACAATGAGCAGTTCTTC
CDR3: CASGPLAGGYNEQFF

J: TRBJ1-2
V: TRBV2
D: NA
size: NA
DNA: TGTGCCAGCATACGTCAATCGGTCTCCGCTAACTATGGCTACACCTTC
CDR3: CASIRQSVSANYGYTF

J: TRBJ2-5
V: TRBV7-2
D: NA
size: NA
DNA: TGTGCCAGCAGCTTAATGGGGAGTAGGCAAGAGACCCAGTACTTC
CDR3: CASSLMGSRQETQYF

J: TRBJ2-3
V: TRBV28
D: NA
size: once
DNA: TGTGCCAGCAGCCCAACCCACGGGGGAGCGGATACGCAGTATTTT
CDR3: CASSPTHGGADTQYF